The 23 T cell receptor beta chains reported below all come from one sample, sequenced in a study of cytomegalovirus exposure and HLA in healthy donors. 60 Vbeta and 13 Jbeta primers were used in PCR. TCRdb's copy holds only in-frame clones and misses some; the assay was immunoSEQ multiplex PCR. The sample lists around 110,000 clones; 79% were seen once. Sequences were obtained from PBMCs. Source of these receptors: a man aged 25 to 45 in good health and CMV-seropositive.

The genes are TRBV7-2 and TRBJ2-3; a weak D match, TRBD2 (5 bases). The CDR3 is 13 residues long. V was pared by 8 bases and J by 0 bases, with 9 bases between. Germline V lookup: CDR1 SGHTA, CDR2 FQGNSA. The CDR3, as DNA: TGTGCCAGCCTCCGGGGAAGCACAGATACGCAGTATTTT. Its translation is CASLRGSTDTQYF.

The rearrangement joins TRBV5-8 to TRBJ2-7; D may be TRBD1 (6 bases). Germline CDR1 reads SGHTS; CDR2 reads YDEGEE. The CDR3 covers 14 residues. The V gene lost 1 base and the J gene lost 5 bases, with 13 bases spanning the gap. The CDR3 DNA follows: TGTGCCAGCAGCTTGACAGGGATAGTCCACGAGCAGTACTTC. Its protein product is CASSLTGIVHEQYF.

This chain uses TRBV5-1 with TRBJ2-1; tentatively, D is TRBD2 (6 bases). The germline V gene has CDR1 SGHRS and CDR2 YFSETQ. The CDR3 is 17 amino acids. V dropped 1 base and J dropped 0 bases, with 14 bases sitting between them. This CDR3 is CASSLTSSVNSYNEQFF. In DNA, the CDR3 is TGCGCCAGCAGCTTGACCTCTAGCGTCAACTCCTACAATGAGCAGTTCTTC.

This clone was seen a handful of times. The J gene is TRBJ2-7, the V gene TRBV10-3, with 11 bases aligning to TRBD2. The CDR3 has 15 residues. V trimming: 2 bases; J trimming: 3 bases; junction bases outside the gene matches: 3. Germline values: CDR1 ENHRY, CDR2 SYGVKD. CDR3 sequence reads: CAISEGLAGRYEQYF. The CDR3 region has the DNA TGTGCCATCAGTGAGGGACTAGCGGGCCGCTACGAGCAGTACTTC.

This chain links TRBV27 with TRBJ2-4; 7 nucleotides align to TRBD2. V was pared by 2 bases and J by 2 bases, with 3 bases of the junction left unmatched. The germline gives CDR1 MNHEY, CDR2 SMNVEV (reference sequence). CDR3 size: 15 residues. CDR3 amino acids: CASSLTGRPKNIQYF. The CDR3 coding sequence is TGTGCCAGCAGTTTAACCGGGAGGCCCAAAAACATTCAGTACTTC.

This chain joins TRBV6-1 and TRBJ1-1; D remains ambiguous. The CDR3 covers 11 residues. Trimming cost V 10 bases and J 1 base, with 7 bases left between them. The germline CDR1 and CDR2 sequences are MNHNS and SASEGT. The CDR3 loop is CAIAGNTEAFF. The CDR3 bases are TGTGCCATCGCAGGGAACACTGAAGCTTTCTTT.

In this sample, this clone turned up once. This chain joins TRBV2 and TRBJ1-5; possible D gene TRBD1, 6 bases. This CDR3 spans 12 amino acids. V was shortened by 6 bases and J by 15 bases, with 18 bases between the two germline ends. Germline loops: CDR1 SNHLY, CDR2 FYNNEI. The CDR3 DNA is TGTGCCAGCAGGCCCAGGGGACCAGTAACGCATTTT. Translation: CASRPRGPVTHF.

The rearrangement joins TRBV30 to TRBJ2-7; the match to TRBD1 covers 12 bases. CDR3 length equals 14 residues. The germline CDR1 and CDR2 sequences are GTSNPN and SVGIG (reference sequence). V lost 3 bases to trimming and J lost 9 bases; unmatched junction nucleotides: 9. The CDR3 sequence: CAWSLGQGANGQYF. CDR3 nucleotide sequence: TGTGCCTGGAGCCTGGGACAGGGGGCGAACGGGCAGTACTTC.

This clone came up once. This chain connects TRBV7-9 to TRBJ2-3; TRBD2 is a possible D gene (6 bases). The CDR3 consists of 16 residues. Trimming took 4 bases from V and 0 from J, leaving 14 bases between them. CDR1 is SEHNR, CDR2 FQNEAQ, per germline (reference sequence). The CDR3 DNA sequence: TGTGCCAGCAGCTCCAGAGCGGGCGCGAGCACAGATACGCAGTATTTT. Amino acids: CASSSRAGASTDTQYF.

There are a few counts of this clone. V and J are TRBV6-5 and TRBJ2-1; possible D gene TRBD1, 5 bases. V dropped 2 bases and J dropped 7 bases, with 9 bases sitting between them. The CDR3 covers 13 residues. Germline CDR1 and CDR2: MNHEY and SVGAGI. As DNA, the CDR3 is TGTGCCAGCAGTTACCGTCAGGGTAATGAGCAGTTCTTC. Encoded protein: CASSYRQGNEQFF.

The chain joins TRBV9 to TRBJ1-1; D might be TRBD1 (5 bases). Per the germline V gene, CDR1 is SGDLS and CDR2 is YYNGEE. Trimming stripped 0 bases from V and 10 bases from J, with 16 bases between. The CDR3 length is 14 residues. CDR3 bases: TGTGCCAGCAGCGTAGAACCCATGGGGGGACGAGCTTTCTTT. Residues: CASSVEPMGGRAFF.

This rearrangement joins TRBV4-3 to TRBJ2-3; 7 bases are shared with TRBD2. This CDR3 has 15 amino acids. V shed 4 bases, J shed 2 bases, and the junction held 6 bases outside the gene matches. Germline V gene sequence: CDR1 LGHNA, CDR2 YSLEER. This CDR3 reads CASSRLADPTDTQYF. The CDR3 coding sequence is TGCGCCAGCAGCCGGCTAGCGGACCCCACAGATACGCAGTATTTT.

This chain joins TRBV5-8 and TRBJ1-2; TRBD1 aligns across 11 bases. Germline V gene sequence: CDR1 SGHTS, CDR2 YDEGEE. V gave up 4 bases and J gave up 1 base; unmatched junction bases: 9. The CDR3 consists of 17 residues. In DNA, the CDR3 is TGTGCCAGCAGCCGGGGGACAGGGGGAATTAATAACTATGGCTACACCTTC. As protein: CASSRGTGGINNYGYTF.

This clone showed up just a few times. V is TRBV4-2 and J is TRBJ2-7, with 9 positions matching TRBD1. Germline values: CDR1 LGHNA, CDR2 YNFKEQ. CDR3 length equals 16 residues. V lost 3 bases, J lost 2 bases, and 8 bases stayed unmatched. Here the CDR3 DNA reads TGTGCCAGCAGCCAGGGGTTCACAGGGGGCGCCTACGAGCAGTACTTC. Translated, it gives CASSQGFTGGAYEQYF.

The chain has TRBV13 and TRBJ2-5; the match to TRBD1 covers 9 bases. Germline V gene lookup returns CDR1 PRHDT and CDR2 FYEKMQ (reference sequence). This CDR3 has 15 amino acids. V dropped 5 bases and J dropped 2; count of bases not matched to a gene: 6. The CDR3 DNA sequence: TGTGCCAGCAGCGCCAGGGGACAGGGACAAGAGACCCAGTACTTC. Amino acids: CASSARGQGQETQYF.

The V call is TRBV7-2, the J call TRBJ1-5; the D gene is possibly TRBD1 (5 bases). Germline CDR1 SGHTA, CDR2 FQGNSA. This CDR3 comprises 14 residues. V was pared by 5 bases and J by 7 bases, with 15 bases between. The CDR3 DNA reads TGTGCCAGCAGCCGGGGGGGGTCCGGGCAGCCCCAGCATTTT. Amino acids: CASSRGGSGQPQHF.

The chain couples TRBV5-1 to TRBJ2-3, with TRBD1 matching over 8 bases. The length of the CDR3 is 14 residues. CDR1 and CDR2 (germline): SGHRS, YFSETQ. V lost 5 bases to trimming and J lost 1 base; unmatched junction nucleotides: 3. CDR3 region: CASRDRVGTDTQYF. The CDR3 region has the DNA TGCGCCAGCAGGGACAGGGTTGGCACAGATACGCAGTATTTT.

The V call is TRBV2, the J call TRBJ1-1, with 11 bases lining up with TRBD1. Trimming at V came to 7 bases and at J to 7 bases, leaving 11 bases not matched to a gene. The CDR3 is 15 residues long. Germline V gene sequence: CDR1 SNHLY, CDR2 FYNNEI. This CDR3 is CASIKGQGARIEAFF. The CDR3 DNA is TGTGCCAGCATTAAAGGACAGGGGGCTAGGATTGAAGCTTTCTTT. Looking up the rest from reference TRBV2 and TRBJ1-1 gives the full variable domain: EPEVTQTPSHQVTQMGQEVILRCVPISNHLYFYWYRQILGQKVEFLVSFYNNEISEKSEIFDDQFSVERPDGSNFTLKIRSTKLEDSAMYFCASIKGQGARIEAFFGQGTRLTVV.

This chain uses TRBV4-2 with TRBJ2-1, with TRBD2 matching over 7 bases. The CDR3 is 14 residues long. In germline, CDR1 is LGHNA, CDR2 YNFKEQ. After removal of 2 bases from V and 8 bases from J, the junction contained 6 bases not matched to a gene. CDR3 DNA: TGTGCCAGCAGCCAAACTGCGGGGGAACATGAGCAGTTCTTC. Its protein product is CASSQTAGEHEQFF.

The V call is TRBV30, the J call TRBJ1-2, with D possibly TRBD1 on 5 matching bases. Trimming removed 5 bases from V and 2 bases from J, with 12 bases in between. Germline V CDR1 and CDR2: GTSNPN, SVGIG (reference sequence). This CDR3 is built from 13 residues. CDR3 in amino acids: CAWSRTRNYGYTF. The DNA for the CDR3 is TGTGCCTGGTCCAGGACAAGGAACTATGGCTACACCTTC.

V gene TRBV6-6 combines with J gene TRBJ2-4; 7 nucleotides agree with TRBD2. The CDR3 is 14 residues long. Germline V lookup: CDR1 MNHNY, CDR2 SVGAGI (reference sequence). J gave up 2 bases and V 6 bases, and 4 bases lay outside the gene matches. The CDR3 region has the DNA TGTGCCAGCAGATGGACTAGTCCCAAAAACATTCAGTACTTC. This encodes CASRWTSPKNIQYF.

The J gene is TRBJ2-7, the V gene TRBV5-1; weak D call: TRBD1 (6 bases). The CDR3 runs 13 residues. Trimming stripped 0 bases from V and 7 bases from J, with 11 bases between. Germline assignment: CDR1 SGHRS and CDR2 YFSETQ. The CDR3 is CASSLGGPDEQYF. CDR3 coding DNA: TGCGCCAGCAGCTTGGGGGGGCCCGATGAGCAGTACTTC.

The genes are TRBV6-5 and TRBJ2-1, with TRBD2 identical over 11 bases. V shed 10 bases and J 6 bases; nucleotides not matched to a gene: 8. CDR1 is MNHEY, CDR2 SVGAGI, per germline. The CDR3 has 14 residues. CDR3 amino acids: CATYRSGGANEQFF. DNA of the CDR3: TGTGCCACCTACCGTAGCGGGGGGGCCAATGAGCAGTTCTTC.